These 10 T cell receptor beta chains came from one sample sequenced in a study of T cells in Graves' hyperthyroidism and ophthalmopathy. Amplified regions were TCR beta CDR3 sequences from RNA transcripts. HTBI primers were used for first-round RT-PCR of the TCR CDR3. Each CDR3 protein gets one entry after TCRdb re-called the multiplex PCR reads with MiXCR. The data contain roughly 170,000 distinct CDR3 sequences, around 15% of them seen just once; the ten biggest clones take up roughly 32%. Sequencing used blood. These TCRs come from a woman aged 50 to 60 with Graves' hyperthyroidism.

CDR3 protein: CASSEPGQGIYEQYF. CDR3 bases: TGTGCCAGCAGTGAGCCGGGACAGGGAATATACGAGCAGTACTTC. This sequence joins TRBV28 and TRBJ2-7, with TRBD1 matching over 9 bases. V was clipped by 5 bases and J by 4 bases; unmatched bases: 9. Germline lookup yields CDR1 MDHEN and CDR2 SYDVKM. CDR3 length: 15 amino acids. Full variable domain (outside the CDR3, taken from reference TRBV28 and TRBJ2-7): DVKVTQSSRYLVKRTGEKVFLECVQDMDHENMFWYRQDPGLGLRLIYFSYDVKMKEKGDIPEGYSVSREKKERFSLILESASTNQTSMYLCASSEPGQGIYEQYFGPGTRLTVT.

This clonotype was seen repeatedly, ten times or more. The chain couples TRBV6-1 to TRBJ1-1, with D unresolved. Germline V gene lookup returns CDR1 MNHNS and CDR2 SASEGT. V gave up 6 bases and J gave up 1 base, with 15 bases separating them. CDR3 length: 15 residues. CDR3: CASRSIRMRNTEAFF. Written as DNA, the CDR3 is TGTGCCAGCAGGTCAATTAGGATGAGGAACACTGAAGCTTTCTTT.

This clonotype showed up many times. The J gene is TRBJ2-5, the V gene TRBV5-8, with D maybe TRBD2 (6 bases). Trimming removed 0 bases at V and 5 bases at J, with 20 bases between. Looked up from germline, CDR1 is SGHTS and CDR2 is YDEGEE. The CDR3 loop spans 17 amino acids. The CDR3: CASSLAQGGNQVETQYF. The CDR3 DNA is TGTGCCAGCAGCTTGGCGCAGGGCGGGAATCAGGTGGAGACCCAGTACTTC.

Notes on this clonotype: Just one base apart from a much larger clone, this may be a read error. The V and J genes are TRBV7-6 and TRBJ2-1, with 8 positions matching TRBD1. Germline V gene data show CDR1 as SGHVS and CDR2 as FNYEAQ. The J segment lost 8 bases and the V segment lost 5 bases, leaving 11 bases of the junction unmatched. The CDR3 spans 15 residues. The CDR3 is CASSLGQGKGDEQFF. CDR3 coding DNA: TGTGCCAGCAGCCTCGGACAGGGTAAAGGCGATGAGCAGTTCTTC.

The rearrangement links TRBV19 to TRBJ2-1; D unclear. Germline V CDR1 and CDR2: LNHDA, SQIVND (reference sequence). Trimming shortened V by 0 bases and J by 6 bases, and 6 bases separated the two germline ends. The CDR3 is 13 residues long. The DNA for the CDR3 is TGTGCCAGTAGTATAGATATTGCCAATGAGCAGTTCTTC. Translation: CASSIDIANEQFF.

In this sample, this clonotype turned up a few times. The chain carries TRBV20-1 and TRBJ1-5, with TRBD1 matching over 8 bases. Germline V gene data show CDR1 as DFQATT and CDR2 as SNEGSKA (reference sequence). CDR3 length equals 16 residues. V gave up 5 bases and J gave up 2 bases; unmatched junction bases: 11. In DNA, the CDR3 is TGCAGTGCTTCCAGACAGGGGAGAGTTGGCAATCAGCCCCAGCATTTT. It translates to CSASRQGRVGNQPQHF.

This clonotype was seen repeatedly, ten times or more. The chain employs TRBV11-2 and TRBJ1-1; D might be TRBD1 (5 bases). Germline values: CDR1 SGHAT, CDR2 FQNNGV. V was clipped by 5 bases and J by 5 bases, with 12 bases between them. This CDR3 is built from 13 residues. The CDR3 sequence is CASSATRATEAFF. CDR3 coding DNA: TGTGCCAGCAGCGCTACCAGGGCGACTGAAGCTTTCTTT.

The table lists this clonotype with many counts. The chain has TRBV12-3 or TRBV12-4 and TRBJ2-5, with TRBD1 matching 11 bases. The CDR3 loop spans 17 amino acids. V lost 3 bases, J lost 4 bases, and 10 bases stayed unmatched. CDR3 nucleotides: TGTGCCAGCAGTTTCCGCTTGGACAGGGGGCGCATAGAGACCCAGTACTTC. Translated: CASSFRLDRGRIETQYF.

Concerning this clonotype: This may arise from a read error, as a much more abundant clone is one base away. The chain has TRBV27 and TRBJ1-1; D gene unclear. The CDR3 covers 13 residues. Germline-derived CDR1 and CDR2 are MNHEY and SMNVEV (reference sequence). CDR3 sequence reads: CDSSLRRDTEAFF. The CDR3, as DNA: TGTGACAGCAGTTTACGTCGGGACACTGAAGCTTTCTTT.

At least ten counts were recorded for this clonotype. The chain recombines TRBV28 with TRBJ2-5; tentatively, D is TRBD1 or TRBD2 (6 bases each). The CDR3 has 14 amino acids. Germline loops: CDR1 MDHEN, CDR2 SYDVKM. Deletions cut 9 bases from V and 5 bases from J, with 19 bases between. For the CDR3, the DNA is TGTGCCAGTAAAGGAGGGGGTAGTCCGGAGACCCAGTACTTC. The encoded protein is CASKGGGSPETQYF.